This T cell receptor (beta chain) is drawn from a study of cytotoxic CD8 clonotypes in ibrutinib-treated CLL. Sequencing was performed with immunoSEQ multiplex PCR; in TCRdb, only in-frame clones are kept and a portion is missing. In the table there are approximately 84,000 clones, about 85% of which are singletons. CDR3 length: 13 residues. Germline V gene sequence: CDR1 MDHEN, CDR2 SYDVKM. The V gene end was trimmed by 6 bases and the J gene end by 6 bases; junction bases not matched to a gene: 5. The chain links TRBV28 to TRBJ1-5; 7 bases align to TRBD1. The sample here was PBMCs, taken after 12 months of ibrutinib treatment. This clonotype was obtained from a human donor with chronic lymphocytic leukemia. CDR3 nucleotides: TGTGCCAGCAGACCTACAGGGGTTCAGCCCCAGCATTTT. Translation: CASRPTGVQPQHF.